This TCR beta chain was identified in a study of OX40 agonist ivuxolimab in advanced cancers. Trimming removed 3 bases at V and 4 bases at J, with 14 bases between. CDR3 length: 16 amino acids. The germline V gene has CDR1 SGDLS and CDR2 YYNGEE. Assay: immunoSEQ multiplex PCR; the TCRdb copy retains only in-frame clones and omits some. Of some 77,000 clones listed, around 85% are singletons. This receptor was identified in an adult with an advanced solid tumor such as melanoma, head and neck, liver or kidney cancer. The V gene is TRBV9, the J gene TRBJ1-6; perhaps TRBD1 as D (5 bases). The specimen comprised CD4+ or CD8+ T cells sorted from blood, sampled in a trial of the OX40 agonist ivuxolimab. CDR3 region: CASSEGAGGYNSPLHF. The CDR3 region has the DNA TGTGCCAGCAGCGAAGGGGCCGGGGGTTATAATTCACCCCTCCACTTT.